This T cell receptor beta chain was retrieved from a study of blood T cell repertoires in COVID-19. Study-level background: Samples representing acute and convalescent COVID-19 were sourced from the United States, Italy and Spain. Sample material is recorded as cDNA or gDNA derived from T cells, B-cell-depleted T cells, or PBMCs.

As originally analysed: Estimation of nucleated cell counts relied on the amplification of reference gene primers. The protocol was immunoSEQ multiplex PCR, while the TCRdb copy is restricted to in-frame clones and leaves out a portion. V and J calls and clone size follow that table, whereas D and trimming were derived from the DNA. The repertoire holds about 110,000 clones, around 89% seen once, with about 30% in the top ten. Germline V CDR1 and CDR2: SGHRS, YFSETQ. Losses at the gene ends were 4 bases for V and 3 bases for J; bases not matched to a gene: 8. The CDR3 is 15 amino acids. The material sequenced was peripheral blood. The V gene is TRBV5-1, the J gene TRBJ2-7; 9 positions match TRBD1. The sequence was obtained from a woman aged 80 or over with acute or convalescent COVID-19. CDR3 loop: CASSPTWDRVYEQYF. DNA of the CDR3: TGCGCCAGCAGCCCTACCTGGGACAGGGTCTACGAGCAGTACTTC.